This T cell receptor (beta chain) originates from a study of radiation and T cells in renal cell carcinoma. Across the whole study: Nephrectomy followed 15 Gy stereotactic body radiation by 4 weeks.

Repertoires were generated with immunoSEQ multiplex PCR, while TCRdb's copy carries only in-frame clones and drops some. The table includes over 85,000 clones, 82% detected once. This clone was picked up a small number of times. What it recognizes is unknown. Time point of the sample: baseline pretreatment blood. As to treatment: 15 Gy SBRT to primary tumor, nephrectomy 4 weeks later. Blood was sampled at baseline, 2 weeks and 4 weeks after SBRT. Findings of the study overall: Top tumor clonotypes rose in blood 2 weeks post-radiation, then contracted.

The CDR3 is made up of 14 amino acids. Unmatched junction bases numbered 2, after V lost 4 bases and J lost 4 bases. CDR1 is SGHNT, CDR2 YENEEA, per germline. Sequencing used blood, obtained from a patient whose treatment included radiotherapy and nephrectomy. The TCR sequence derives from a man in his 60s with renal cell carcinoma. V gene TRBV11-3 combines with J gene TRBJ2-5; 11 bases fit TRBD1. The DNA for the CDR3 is TGTGCCAGCAGCTCCGGGACAGGGGGAGAGACCCAGTACTTC. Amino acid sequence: CASSSGTGGETQYF.